This T cell receptor (beta chain) stems from a study of identical twins. V lost 4 bases to trimming and J lost 5 bases; unmatched junction nucleotides: 7. CDR1 SGHAT and CDR2 FQNNGV come from the germline V gene. The CDR3 totals 14 residues. TCRdb re-analysed the 5' RACE reads in MiXCR, keeping a single row per CDR3 protein. Of 15,000 to 20,000 distinct CDR3 sequences in the sample, nearly 70% were seen once. The chain has TRBV11-2 and TRBJ2-5, with 7 bases that match TRBD2. Sequencing was done on a sample of memory (CD45RO+) T cells sorted from blood. This receptor was obtained from a woman under 30 in good health. This table probably holds off-target reads from a library built for another chain. CDR3 bases: TGTGCCAGCAGCTACCAAAGCGGGGCGGAGACCCAGTACTTC. The encoded protein is CASSYQSGAETQYF.